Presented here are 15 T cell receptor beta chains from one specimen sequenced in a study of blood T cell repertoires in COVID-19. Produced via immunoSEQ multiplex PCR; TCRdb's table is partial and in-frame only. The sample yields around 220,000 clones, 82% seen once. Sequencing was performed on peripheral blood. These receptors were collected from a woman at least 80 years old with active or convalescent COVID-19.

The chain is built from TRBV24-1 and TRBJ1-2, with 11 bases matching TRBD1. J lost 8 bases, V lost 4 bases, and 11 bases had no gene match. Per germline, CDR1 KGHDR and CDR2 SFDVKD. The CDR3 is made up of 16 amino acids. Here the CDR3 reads CATSDSAGQGARGYTF. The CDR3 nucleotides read TGTGCCACCAGTGACTCAGCCGGACAGGGGGCGAGAGGCTACACCTTC.

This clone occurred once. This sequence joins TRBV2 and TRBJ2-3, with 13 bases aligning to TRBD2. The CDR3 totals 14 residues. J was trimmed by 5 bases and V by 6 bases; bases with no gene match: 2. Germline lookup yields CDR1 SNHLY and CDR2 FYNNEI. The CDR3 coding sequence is TGTGCCAGCAGCTGGACTAGCGGGAGAGATACGCAGTATTTT. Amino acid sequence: CASSWTSGRDTQYF.

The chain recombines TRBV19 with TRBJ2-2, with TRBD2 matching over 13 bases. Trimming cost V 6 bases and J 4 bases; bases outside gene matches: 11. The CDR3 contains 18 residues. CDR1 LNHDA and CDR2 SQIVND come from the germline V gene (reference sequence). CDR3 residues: CASRAGLAGAPGTGELFF. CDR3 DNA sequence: TGTGCCAGTAGGGCCGGACTAGCGGGGGCCCCTGGCACCGGGGAGCTGTTTTTT.

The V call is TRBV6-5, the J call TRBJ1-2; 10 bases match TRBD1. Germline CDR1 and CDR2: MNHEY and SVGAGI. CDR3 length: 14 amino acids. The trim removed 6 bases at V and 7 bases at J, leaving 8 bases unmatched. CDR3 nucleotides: TGTGCCAGCAGCCCGGACAGGGGGTTGGGTGGCTACACCTTC. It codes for CASSPDRGLGGYTF.

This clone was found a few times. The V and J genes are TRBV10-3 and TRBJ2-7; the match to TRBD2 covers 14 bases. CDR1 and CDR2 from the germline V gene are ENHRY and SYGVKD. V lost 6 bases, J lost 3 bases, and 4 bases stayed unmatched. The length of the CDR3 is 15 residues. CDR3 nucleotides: TGTGCCATCAGCGGGACTAGCGGGAGAGGCTACGAGCAGTACTTC. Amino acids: CAISGTSGRGYEQYF.

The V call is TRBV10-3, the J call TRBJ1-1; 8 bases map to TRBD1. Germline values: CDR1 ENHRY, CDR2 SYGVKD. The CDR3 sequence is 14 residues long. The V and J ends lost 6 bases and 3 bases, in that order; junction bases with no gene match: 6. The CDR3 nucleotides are TGTGCCATCAGCACAGGGGGTGGTTACACTGAAGCTTTCTTT. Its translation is CAISTGGGYTEAFF.

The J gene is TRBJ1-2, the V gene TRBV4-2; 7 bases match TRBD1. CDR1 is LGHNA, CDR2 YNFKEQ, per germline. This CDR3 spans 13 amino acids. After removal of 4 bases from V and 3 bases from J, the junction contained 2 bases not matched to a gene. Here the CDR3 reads CASSRGTDYGYTF. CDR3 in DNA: TGTGCCAGCAGCCGGGGGACAGACTATGGCTACACCTTC.

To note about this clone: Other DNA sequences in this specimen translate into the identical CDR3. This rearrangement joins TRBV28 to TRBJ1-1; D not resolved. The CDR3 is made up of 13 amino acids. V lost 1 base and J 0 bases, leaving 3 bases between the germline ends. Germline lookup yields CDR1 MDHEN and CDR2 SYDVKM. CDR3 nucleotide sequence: TGTGCCAGCAGTTTATCTCTGAACACTGAAGCTTTCTTT. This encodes CASSLSLNTEAFF.

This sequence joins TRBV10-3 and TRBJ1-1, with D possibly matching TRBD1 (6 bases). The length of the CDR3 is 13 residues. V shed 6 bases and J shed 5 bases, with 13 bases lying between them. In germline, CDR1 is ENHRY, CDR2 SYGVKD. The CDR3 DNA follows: TGTGCCATCAGGGGTACAGGGATAACTGAAGCTTTCTTT. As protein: CAIRGTGITEAFF.

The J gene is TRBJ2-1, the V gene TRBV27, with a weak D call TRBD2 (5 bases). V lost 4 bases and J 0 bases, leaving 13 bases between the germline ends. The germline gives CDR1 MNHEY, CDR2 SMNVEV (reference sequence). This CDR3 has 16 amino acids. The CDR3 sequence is CASSSEGRGSYNEQFF. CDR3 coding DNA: TGTGCCAGCAGTTCCGAGGGCCGGGGCTCCTACAATGAGCAGTTCTTC.

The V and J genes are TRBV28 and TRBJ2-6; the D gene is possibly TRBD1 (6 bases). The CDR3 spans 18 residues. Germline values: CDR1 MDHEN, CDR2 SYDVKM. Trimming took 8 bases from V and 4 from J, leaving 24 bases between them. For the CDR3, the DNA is TGTGCCAGCCGTCCTGGACAGAAGAGGGCGTTCGGGGCCAACGTCCTGACTTTC. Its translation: CASRPGQKRAFGANVLTF.

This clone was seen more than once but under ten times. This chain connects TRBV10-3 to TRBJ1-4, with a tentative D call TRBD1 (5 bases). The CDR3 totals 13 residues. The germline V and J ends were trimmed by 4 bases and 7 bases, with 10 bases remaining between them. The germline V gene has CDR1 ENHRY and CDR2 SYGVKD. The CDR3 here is CAISAGGTEKLFF. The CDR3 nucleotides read TGTGCCATCAGTGCAGGAGGGACTGAAAAACTGTTTTTT.

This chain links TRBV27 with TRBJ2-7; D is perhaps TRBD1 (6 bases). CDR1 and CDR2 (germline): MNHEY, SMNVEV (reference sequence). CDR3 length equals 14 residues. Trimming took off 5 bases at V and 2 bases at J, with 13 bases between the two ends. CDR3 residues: CASSLTQGPYEQYF. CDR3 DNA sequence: TGTGCCAGCAGTCTGACCCAGGGGCCCTACGAGCAGTACTTC.

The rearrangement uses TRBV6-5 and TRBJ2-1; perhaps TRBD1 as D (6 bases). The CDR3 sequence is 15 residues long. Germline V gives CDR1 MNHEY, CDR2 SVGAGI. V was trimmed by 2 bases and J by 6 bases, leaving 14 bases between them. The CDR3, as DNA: TGTGCCAGCAGTTACCAACGGACAGAATCCAATGAGCAGTTCTTC. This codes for CASSYQRTESNEQFF.

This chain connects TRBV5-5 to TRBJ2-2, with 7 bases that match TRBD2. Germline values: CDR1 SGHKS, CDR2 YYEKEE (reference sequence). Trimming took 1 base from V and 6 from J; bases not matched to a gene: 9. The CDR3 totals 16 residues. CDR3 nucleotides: TGTGCCAGCAGCTTGCGGCCCGCGGGAGCCGCCGGGGAGCTGTTTTTT. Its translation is CASSLRPAGAAGELFF.